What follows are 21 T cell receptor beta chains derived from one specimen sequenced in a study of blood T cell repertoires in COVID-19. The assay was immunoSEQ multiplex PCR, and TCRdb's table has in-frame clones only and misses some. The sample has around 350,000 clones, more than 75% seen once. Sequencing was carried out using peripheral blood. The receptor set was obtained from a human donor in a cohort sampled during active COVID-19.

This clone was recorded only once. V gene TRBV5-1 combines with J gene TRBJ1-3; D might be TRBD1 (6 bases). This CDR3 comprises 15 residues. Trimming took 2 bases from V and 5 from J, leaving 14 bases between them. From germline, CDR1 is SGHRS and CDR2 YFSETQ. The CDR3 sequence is CASSFSGGDRNTIYF. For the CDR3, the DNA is TGCGCCAGCAGCTTTAGTGGGGGCGATCGAAACACCATATATTTT.

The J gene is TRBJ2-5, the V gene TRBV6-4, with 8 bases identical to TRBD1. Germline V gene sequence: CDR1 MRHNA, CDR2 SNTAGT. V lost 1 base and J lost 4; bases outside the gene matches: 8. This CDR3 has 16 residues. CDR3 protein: CASSDFPDRELETQYF. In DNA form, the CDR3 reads TGTGCCAGCAGTGACTTCCCGGACAGGGAATTAGAGACCCAGTACTTC.

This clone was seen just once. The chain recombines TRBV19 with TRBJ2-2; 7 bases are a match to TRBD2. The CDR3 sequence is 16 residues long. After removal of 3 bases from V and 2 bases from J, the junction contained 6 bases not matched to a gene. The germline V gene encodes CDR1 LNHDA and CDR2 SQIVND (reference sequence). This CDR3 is CASSISTSANTGELFF. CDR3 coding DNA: TGTGCCAGTAGTATCTCAACTAGCGCCAACACCGGGGAGCTGTTTTTT.

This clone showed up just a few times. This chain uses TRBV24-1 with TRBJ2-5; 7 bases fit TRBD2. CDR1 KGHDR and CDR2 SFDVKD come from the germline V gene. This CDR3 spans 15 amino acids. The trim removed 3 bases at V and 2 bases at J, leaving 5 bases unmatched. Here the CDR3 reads CATSDRGVGQETQYF. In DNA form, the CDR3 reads TGTGCCACCAGTGATCGGGGGGTAGGGCAAGAGACCCAGTACTTC.

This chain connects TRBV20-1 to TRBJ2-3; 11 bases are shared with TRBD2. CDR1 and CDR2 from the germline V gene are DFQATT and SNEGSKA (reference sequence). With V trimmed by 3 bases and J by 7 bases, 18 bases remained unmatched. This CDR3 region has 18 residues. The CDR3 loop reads CSASPPSGLAETLNTQYF. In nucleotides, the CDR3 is TGCAGTGCTAGTCCCCCCTCGGGACTAGCGGAAACCTTGAATACGCAGTATTTT.

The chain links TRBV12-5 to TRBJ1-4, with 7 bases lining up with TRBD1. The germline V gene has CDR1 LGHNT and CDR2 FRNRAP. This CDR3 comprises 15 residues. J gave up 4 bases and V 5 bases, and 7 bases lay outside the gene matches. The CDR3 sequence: CASGPGTADNEKLFF. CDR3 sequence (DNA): TGTGCTAGTGGTCCGGGGACAGCCGATAATGAAAAACTGTTTTTT.

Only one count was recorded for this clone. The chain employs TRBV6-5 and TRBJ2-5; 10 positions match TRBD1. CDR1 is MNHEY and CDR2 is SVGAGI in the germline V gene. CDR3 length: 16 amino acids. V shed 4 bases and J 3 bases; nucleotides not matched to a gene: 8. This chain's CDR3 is CASSLGTGVGEETQYF. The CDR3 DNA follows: TGTGCCAGCAGTTTGGGGACAGGGGTGGGGGAAGAGACCCAGTACTTC.

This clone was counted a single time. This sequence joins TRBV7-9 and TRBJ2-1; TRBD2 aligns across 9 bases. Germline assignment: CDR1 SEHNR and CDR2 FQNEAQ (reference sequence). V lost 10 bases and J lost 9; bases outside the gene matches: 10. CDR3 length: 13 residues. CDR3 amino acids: CAKGGSGRGEQFF. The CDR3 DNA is TGTGCCAAGGGGGGTAGCGGGAGAGGTGAGCAGTTCTTC.

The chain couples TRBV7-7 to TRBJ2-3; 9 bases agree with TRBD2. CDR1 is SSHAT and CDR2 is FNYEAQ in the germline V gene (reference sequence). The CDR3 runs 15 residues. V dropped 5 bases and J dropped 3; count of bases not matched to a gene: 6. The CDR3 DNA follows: TGTGCCAGCAGCCCCGGACTAGCGAATACAGATACGCAGTATTTT. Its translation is CASSPGLANTDTQYF.

The CDR3 loop is CASSIYEYRGAPYNEQFF. In nucleotides, the CDR3 is TGTGCCAGTAGTATATACGAATACCGGGGGGCGCCCTACAATGAGCAGTTCTTC. The chain is built from TRBV19 and TRBJ2-1, with D perhaps matching TRBD2 (7 bases). The CDR3 has 18 amino acids. Deletions cut 2 bases from V and 2 bases from J, with 19 bases between. The germline V gene has CDR1 LNHDA and CDR2 SQIVND (reference sequence).

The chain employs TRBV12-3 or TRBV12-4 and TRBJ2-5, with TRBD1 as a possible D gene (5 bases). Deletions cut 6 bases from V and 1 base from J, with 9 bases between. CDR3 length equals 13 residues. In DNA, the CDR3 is TGTGCCAGCAGCCTTAGGGGCCAAGAGACCCAGTACTTC. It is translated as CASSLRGQETQYF.

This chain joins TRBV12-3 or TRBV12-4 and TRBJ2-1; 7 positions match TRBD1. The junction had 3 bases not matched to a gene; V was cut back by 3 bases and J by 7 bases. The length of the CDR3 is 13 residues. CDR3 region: CASSLNRGNEQFF. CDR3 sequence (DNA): TGTGCCAGCAGTTTGAACAGGGGTAATGAGCAGTTCTTC.

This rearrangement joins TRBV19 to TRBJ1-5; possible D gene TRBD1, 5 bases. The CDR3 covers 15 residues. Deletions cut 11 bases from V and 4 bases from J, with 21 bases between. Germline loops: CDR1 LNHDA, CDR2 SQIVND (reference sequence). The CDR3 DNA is TGTGCCTCTACACCCGAGGCAGGGAGGAATCAGCCCCAGCATTTT. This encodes CASTPEAGRNQPQHF.

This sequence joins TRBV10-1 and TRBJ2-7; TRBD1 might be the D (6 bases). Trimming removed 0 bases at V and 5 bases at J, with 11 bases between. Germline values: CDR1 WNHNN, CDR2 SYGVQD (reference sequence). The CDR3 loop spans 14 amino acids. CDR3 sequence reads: CASSESNRVHEQYF. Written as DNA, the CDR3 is TGCGCCAGCAGTGAGTCAAACAGGGTCCACGAGCAGTACTTC.

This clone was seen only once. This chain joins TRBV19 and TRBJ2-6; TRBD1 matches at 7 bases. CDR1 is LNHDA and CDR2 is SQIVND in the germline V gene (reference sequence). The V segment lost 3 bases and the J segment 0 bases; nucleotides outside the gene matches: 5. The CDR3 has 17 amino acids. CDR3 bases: TGTGCCAGTAGTATCGGACAGGTGGGCTCTGGGGCCAACGTCCTGACTTTC. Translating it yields CASSIGQVGSGANVLTF.

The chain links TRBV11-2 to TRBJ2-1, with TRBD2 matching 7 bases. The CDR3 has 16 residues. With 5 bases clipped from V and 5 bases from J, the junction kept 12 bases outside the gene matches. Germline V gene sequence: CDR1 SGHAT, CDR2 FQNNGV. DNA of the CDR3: TGTGCCAGCAGCCCCCCCTCGCGGGGGACCCACAATGAGCAGTTCTTC. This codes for CASSPPSRGTHNEQFF. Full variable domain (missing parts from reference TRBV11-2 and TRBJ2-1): EAGVAQSPRYKIIEKRQSVAFWCNPISGHATLYWYQQILGQGPKLLIQFQNNGVVDDSQLPKDRFSAERLKGVDSTLKIQPAKLEDSAVYLCASSPPSRGTHNEQFFGPGTRLTVL.

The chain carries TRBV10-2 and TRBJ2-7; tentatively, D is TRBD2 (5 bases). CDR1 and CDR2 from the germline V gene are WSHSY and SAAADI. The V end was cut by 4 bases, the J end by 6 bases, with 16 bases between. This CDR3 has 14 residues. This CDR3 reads CASSGTHLGGEQYF. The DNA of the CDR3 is TGCGCCAGCAGTGGGACCCACCTAGGAGGCGAGCAGTACTTC.

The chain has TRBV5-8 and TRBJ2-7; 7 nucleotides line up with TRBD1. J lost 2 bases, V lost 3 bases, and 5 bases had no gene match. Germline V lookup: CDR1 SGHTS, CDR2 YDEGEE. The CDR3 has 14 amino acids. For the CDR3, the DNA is TGTGCCAGCAGCTACGGGACAGTAACCTACGAGCAGTACTTC. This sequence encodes CASSYGTVTYEQYF.

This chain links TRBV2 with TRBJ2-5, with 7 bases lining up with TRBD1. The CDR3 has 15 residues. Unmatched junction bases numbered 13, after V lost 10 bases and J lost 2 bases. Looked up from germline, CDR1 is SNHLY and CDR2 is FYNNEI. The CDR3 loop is CATTVTGQRQETQYF. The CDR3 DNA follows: TGTGCCACCACTGTGACAGGGCAGCGTCAAGAGACCCAGTACTTC.

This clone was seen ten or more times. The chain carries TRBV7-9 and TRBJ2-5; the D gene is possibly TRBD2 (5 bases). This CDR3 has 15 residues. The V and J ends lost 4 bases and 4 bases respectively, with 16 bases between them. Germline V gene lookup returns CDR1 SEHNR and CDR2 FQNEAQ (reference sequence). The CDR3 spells CASSSPFGEIETQYF. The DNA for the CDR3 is TGTGCCAGCAGCTCCCCTTTTGGGGAGATAGAGACCCAGTACTTC. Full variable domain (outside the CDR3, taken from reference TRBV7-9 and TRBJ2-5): DTGVSQNPRHKITKRGQNVTFRCDPISEHNRLYWYRQTLGQGPEFLTYFQNEAQLEKSRLLSDRFSAERPKGSFSTLEIQRTEQGDSAMYLCASSSPFGEIETQYFGPGTRLLVL.

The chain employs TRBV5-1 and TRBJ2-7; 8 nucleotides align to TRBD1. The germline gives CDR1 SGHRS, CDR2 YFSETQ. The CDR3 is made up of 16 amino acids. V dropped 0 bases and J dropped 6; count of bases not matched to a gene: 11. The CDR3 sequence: CASSLASSSGGGEQYF. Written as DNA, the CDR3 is TGCGCCAGCAGCTTGGCAAGCTCGTCAGGGGGCGGCGAGCAGTACTTC.